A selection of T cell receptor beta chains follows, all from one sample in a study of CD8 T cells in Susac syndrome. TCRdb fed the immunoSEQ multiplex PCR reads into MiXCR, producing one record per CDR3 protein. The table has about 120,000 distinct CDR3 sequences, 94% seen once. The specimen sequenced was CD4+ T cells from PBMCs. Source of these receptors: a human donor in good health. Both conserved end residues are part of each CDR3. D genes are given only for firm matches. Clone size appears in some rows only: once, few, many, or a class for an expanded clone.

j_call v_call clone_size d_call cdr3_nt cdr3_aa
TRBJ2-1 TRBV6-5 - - TGTGCCAGCAGTTACGACGGAAACAATGAGCAGTTCTTC CASSYDGNNEQFF
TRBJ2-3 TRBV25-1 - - TGTGCCAGCAGTGAATATCAATGGCAGGGGAAAAGGGATACGCAGTATTTT CASSEYQWQGKRDTQYF
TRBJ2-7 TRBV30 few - TGTGCCTGGAGCGACCAGGAAGAGCAGTACTTC CAWSDQEEQYF
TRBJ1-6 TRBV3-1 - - TGTGCCAGCAGCCTGCGGGTCCCCAATTCACCCCTCCACTTT CASSLRVPNSPLHF
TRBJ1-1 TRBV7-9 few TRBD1 TGTGCCAGCAGTTCCGGGACAGGGAGTACTGAAGCTTTCTTT CASSSGTGSTEAFF
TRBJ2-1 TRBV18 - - TGTGCCAGCTCACGACCGGGACCGGGGCTTGAGCAGTTCTTC CASSRPGPGLEQFF
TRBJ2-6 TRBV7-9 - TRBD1 TGTGCCAGCACCCAGGGACAGGGGGCAACTGGGGCCAACGTCCTGACTTTC CASTQGQGATGANVLTF
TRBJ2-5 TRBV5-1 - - TGCGCCAGCAGTGGAGGGGGTGATGAGACCCAGTACTTC CASSGGGDETQYF
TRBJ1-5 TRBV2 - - TGTGCCAGCAGTGACACCAATAGCAATCAGCCCCAGCATTTT CASSDTNSNQPQHF
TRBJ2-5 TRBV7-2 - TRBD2 TGTGCCAGCAGCTTAGTTGGGCGGGAGGCGATCTTGACCCAGTACTTC CASSLVGREAILTQYF
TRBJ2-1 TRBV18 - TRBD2 TGTGCCAGCTCACTAGCGGGAGGAGGGGCCAATGAGCAGTTCTTC CASSLAGGGANEQFF
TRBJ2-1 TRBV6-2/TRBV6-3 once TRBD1 TGTGCCAGCAGCCGGACAGGGGGCATCAATGAGCAGTTCTTC CASSRTGGINEQFF
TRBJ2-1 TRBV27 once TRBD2 TGTGCCAGCAGCTCACGGACTAGCGGGAGGAATGAGCAGTTCTTC CASSSRTSGRNEQFF
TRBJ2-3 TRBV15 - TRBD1 TGTGCCACCAGCAGGGGAGTATTACAGGGGGGCACAGATACGCAGTATTTT CATSRGVLQGGTDTQYF
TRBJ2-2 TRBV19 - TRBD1 TGTGCCAGTAGTTGGGGGACAGGGCCCACCGGGGAGCTGTTTTTT CASSWGTGPTGELFF
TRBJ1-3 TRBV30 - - TGTGCCTGGACGCCTAAGGGTATTGGAAACACCATATATTTT CAWTPKGIGNTIYF
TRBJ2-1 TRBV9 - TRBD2 TGTGCCAGCAGCACGGGGACTAGCGGGTACAATGAGCAGTTCTTC CASSTGTSGYNEQFF
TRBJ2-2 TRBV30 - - TGTGCCTGGAGTGTAACTGGTGGAGCCGGGGAGCTGTTTTTT CAWSVTGGAGELFF
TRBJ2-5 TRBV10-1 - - TGCGCCAGCAGTTCACATCGGTCGGAGACCCAGTACTTC CASSSHRSETQYF
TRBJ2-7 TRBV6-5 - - TGTGCCAGCAGTTACTTAGGATCCGGGGCACCGGGACAACCCGGGAGGGAGCAGTACTTC CASSYLGSGAPGQPGREQYF
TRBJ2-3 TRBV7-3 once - TGTGCCAGCAGCCTGGGTGTGGCTAGCACAGATACGCAGTATTTT CASSLGVASTDTQYF
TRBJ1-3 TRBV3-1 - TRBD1 TGTGCCAGCAGCCCTACAGGGGGCTTTGGAAACACCATATATTTT CASSPTGGFGNTIYF
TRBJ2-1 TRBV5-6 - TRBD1 TGTGCCAGCAGCTTGGGGACAGGGGTTGTGAGCTCCTACAATGAGCAGTTCTTC CASSLGTGVVSSYNEQFF
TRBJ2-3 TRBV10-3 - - TGTGCCATCAGATCCACAGATACGCAGTATTTT CAIRSTDTQYF
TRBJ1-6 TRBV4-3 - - TGCGCCAGCAGCCAAGGGTCCGAATCAGGCCTGCCCCTCCACTTT CASSQGSESGLPLHF
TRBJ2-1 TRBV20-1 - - TGCAGTGCCCGCCTGGGGCGGACCTACAATGAGCAGTTCTTC CSARLGRTYNEQFF
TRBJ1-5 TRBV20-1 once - TGCAGTGCTAGAGGAGGGAGCAATCAGCCCCAGCATTTT CSARGGSNQPQHF
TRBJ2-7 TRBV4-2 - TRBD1 TGTGCCAGCAGCCAAGATTCCCACTTCGGACAGGCCTACGAGCAGTACTTC CASSQDSHFGQAYEQYF
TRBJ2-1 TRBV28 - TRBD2 TGTGCCAGCAGTATTGGCGGGACTAGCCTATCCAATGAGCAGTTCTTC CASSIGGTSLSNEQFF
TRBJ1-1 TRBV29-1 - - TGCAGCGTTGAGGCCAGGGTGAACACTGAAGCTTTCTTT CSVEARVNTEAFF
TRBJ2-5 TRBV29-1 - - TGCAGCGTTGGACTCGGAGGGGAAGAGACCCAGTACTTC CSVGLGGEETQYF
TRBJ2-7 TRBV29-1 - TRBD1 TGCAGCCATGGGACAGCCCACGAGCAGTACTTC CSHGTAHEQYF
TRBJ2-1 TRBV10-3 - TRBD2 TGTGCCATCAGTGAGTCGACTTCCTTGGCGGGAGGTACTAGCAATGAGCAGTTCTTC CAISESTSLAGGTSNEQFF
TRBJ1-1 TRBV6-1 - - TGTGCCAGCAGTGAAAGGGGAGTGGACACTGAAGCTTTCTTT CASSERGVDTEAFF
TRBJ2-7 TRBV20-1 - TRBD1 TGCAGTGCTAGAGGGTTACGTCTGGACAGGGCCTCCTACGAGCAGTACTTC CSARGLRLDRASYEQYF
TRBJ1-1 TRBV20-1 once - TGCAGTGCGTCAAGGGGGGGAATCACTGAAGCTTTCTTT CSASRGGITEAFF
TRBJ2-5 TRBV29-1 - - TGCAGCGTTGCAGGGGCGAGGGAGACCCAGTACTTC CSVAGARETQYF
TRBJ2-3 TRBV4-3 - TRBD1 TGCGCCAGCAGCCAAGGGACAGGGCTCACAGATACGCAGTATTTT CASSQGTGLTDTQYF
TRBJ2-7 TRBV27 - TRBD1 TGTGCCAGCAGTAGATTAGACAGGGGGCGATACGAGCAGTACTTC CASSRLDRGRYEQYF
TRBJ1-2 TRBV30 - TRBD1 TGTGCCTGGAGCCACCGGGACAGGGATGGCTATGGCTACACCTTC CAWSHRDRDGYGYTF